The 27 T cell receptor beta chains below all came from one sample that was sequenced in a study of OX40 agonist ivuxolimab in advanced cancers. Repertoires were generated with immunoSEQ multiplex PCR, while TCRdb's copy carries only in-frame clones and drops some. The table lists more than 85,000 clones, less than 95% of them singletons. The sample was CD4+ or CD8+ T cells sorted from blood, taken in a trial of the OX40 agonist ivuxolimab. The receptors here all came from an adult with an advanced solid tumor such as melanoma, head and neck, liver or kidney cancer.

The chain couples TRBV4-1 to TRBJ1-2, with a weak D call TRBD1 (5 bases). The germline gives CDR1 MGHRA, CDR2 YSYEKL. Trimming took off 3 bases at V and 5 bases at J, with 10 bases between the two ends. The CDR3 is made up of 13 amino acids. This CDR3 reads CASSHAGAYGYTF. The CDR3 DNA follows: TGCGCCAGCAGCCACGCTGGGGCTTATGGCTACACCTTC.

A remark on this clone: Other DNA sequences from this sample encode an identical CDR3 as well. For the CDR3, the DNA is TGTGCCAGCAGCGTAGCGTCTACCGGGGAGCTGTTTTTT. It translates to CASSVASTGELFF. The chain employs TRBV9 and TRBJ2-2; D is undetermined. Trimming removed 0 bases from V and 5 bases from J, with 5 bases in between. This CDR3 spans 13 amino acids. Germline values: CDR1 SGDLS, CDR2 YYNGEE.

The chain uses TRBV9 and TRBJ2-1, with 7 positions matching TRBD2. The CDR3 is made up of 15 amino acids. Germline assignment: CDR1 SGDLS and CDR2 YYNGEE. Trimming removed 3 bases from V and 2 bases from J; junction bases left unmatched: 5. The CDR3 sequence: CASSESGTAYNEQFF. The CDR3 nucleotides are TGTGCCAGCAGCGAGAGCGGGACTGCCTACAATGAGCAGTTCTTC.

The chain joins TRBV6-8 to TRBJ2-1, with 9 bases aligning to TRBD2. J lost 7 bases, V lost 0 bases, and 7 bases had no gene match. The CDR3 sequence is 16 residues long. In germline, CDR1 is MNHGY, CDR2 SAAAGT. This CDR3 is CASSYSHSGSGNEQFF. The CDR3, as DNA: TGTGCCAGCAGTTACTCCCATAGCGGGAGTGGGAATGAGCAGTTCTTC.

The chain couples TRBV12-2 to TRBJ2-1; the DNA was not used to check the table's D call, TRBD1. TRBV12-2 is deemed a pseudogene. The CDR3 totals 15 residues. CDR3 region: CASRPTGQVYNEQFF. For the CDR3, the DNA is TGTGCAAGTCGCCCGACCGGACAGGTCTACAATGAGCAGTTCTTC.

The chain employs TRBV6-1 and TRBJ1-2; unclear D gene. Per germline, CDR1 MNHNS and CDR2 SASEGT. The V end was cut by 1 base, the J end by 4 bases, with 13 bases between. The CDR3 is 15 residues long. The CDR3 DNA reads as TGTGCCAGCAGTGAAGGAGTAAGTAGCCTCTATGGCTACACCTTC. Translation: CASSEGVSSLYGYTF.

The gene calls are TRBV5-6 and TRBJ2-1, with unresolved D. CDR1 is SGHDT and CDR2 is YYEEEE in the germline V gene. Trimming removed 4 bases from V and 7 bases from J, with 6 bases in between. The CDR3 spans 11 residues. The CDR3 DNA follows: TGTGCCAGCAGCGTTCAGAATGAGCAGTTCTTC. Translated: CASSVQNEQFF.

This clone is a singleton in its sample. CDR3 nucleotide sequence: TGTGCCAGTAGTACGGGGCGGATGAGCACAGATACGCAGTATTTT. It translates to CASSTGRMSTDTQYF. The chain is built from TRBV19 and TRBJ2-3; D might be TRBD1 or TRBD2, each matching 5 bases. With 4 bases removed from V and 0 bases from J, the gap between germline ends came to 11 bases. Germline lookup yields CDR1 LNHDA and CDR2 SQIVND (reference sequence). The CDR3 loop spans 15 amino acids.

On this clone itself: Different DNA sequences within this sample yield the same CDR3. The chain couples TRBV7-3 to TRBJ1-1, with 8 bases fitting TRBD1. Germline values: CDR1 SGHTA, CDR2 FQGTGA. The CDR3 is 15 residues long. The ends lost 5 bases at V and 5 bases at J; junction bases unmatched: 10. The CDR3 bases are TGTGCCAGCAGCCAAACGACAGGGGTGGGAACTGAAGCTTTCTTT. This gives the protein CASSQTTGVGTEAFF.

The chain carries TRBV21-1 and TRBJ2-1; TRBD2 reflects the table's D call only, with no check against the DNA. TRBV21-1 is assigned pseudogene status. The CDR3 consists of 19 residues. The chain's CDR3 is CASSPCSGTSGSLYNEQFF. CDR3 DNA sequence: TGTGCCAGCAGCCCTTGTTCCGGGACTAGCGGGAGTCTCTACAATGAGCAGTTCTTC.

CDR3 sequence reads: CASSVASGGAVGTQYF. CDR3 nucleotide sequence: TGTGCCAGCAGCGTAGCTTCTGGCGGGGCGGTAGGTACGCAGTATTTT. The V and J genes are TRBV9 and TRBJ2-3; possible D gene TRBD2, 6 bases. V was clipped by 0 bases and J by 8 bases, with 19 bases between them. The CDR3 runs to 16 residues. CDR1 SGDLS and CDR2 YYNGEE come from the germline V gene.

The rearrangement joins TRBV4-1 to TRBJ2-1; D is perhaps TRBD1 (6 bases). CDR1 and CDR2 from the germline V gene are MGHRA and YSYEKL. V lost 0 bases and J 3 bases, leaving 15 bases between the germline ends. This CDR3 has 17 residues. The CDR3 DNA reads as TGCGCCAGCAGCCAAGATCCCAACAGGGTAAACTACAATGAGCAGTTCTTC. Encoded protein: CASSQDPNRVNYNEQFF.

The rearrangement uses TRBV6-5 and TRBJ1-2; the D is unclear. The V gene's germline CDR1 is MNHEY and CDR2 SVGAGI. Between the trimmed V and J ends, which lost 3 bases and 8 bases, there was a span of 10 bases. The CDR3 is 12 residues long. CDR3: CASSYSRTGYTF. The CDR3 DNA sequence: TGTGCCAGCAGTTATTCCCGGACCGGCTACACCTTC.

J is TRBJ2-1 and V is TRBV7-9; TRBD2 matches 8 bases. CDR1 is SEHNR and CDR2 is FQNEAQ in the germline V gene (reference sequence). The CDR3 contains 14 residues. Trimming took 5 bases from V and 7 from J; bases not matched to a gene: 7. The CDR3 reads CASSGVASGNEQFF. CDR3 DNA: TGTGCCAGCAGCGGGGTGGCTAGCGGGAATGAGCAGTTCTTC.

The J gene is TRBJ2-1, the V gene TRBV30, with D perhaps given as TRBD1 or TRBD2 (5 bases each). V lost 5 bases and J 5 bases, leaving 10 bases between the germline ends. CDR1 and CDR2 (germline): GTSNPN, SVGIG (reference sequence). The CDR3 consists of 12 residues. The CDR3 spells CAWGDRNNEQFF. The CDR3 nucleotides read TGTGCCTGGGGGGACCGCAACAATGAGCAGTTCTTC.

This clone has a single count. J is TRBJ1-1 and V is TRBV11-3; D remains ambiguous. The CDR3 has 13 amino acids. Trimming stripped 5 bases from V and 7 bases from J, with 14 bases between. Germline-derived CDR1 and CDR2 are SGHNT and YENEEA. The CDR3 bases are TGTGCCAGCAGCCCCCCAGGAACCTATGAAGCTTTCTTT. Its translation: CASSPPGTYEAFF. Filled out from reference TRBV11-3 and TRBJ1-1, the complete variable domain reads EAGVVQSPRYKIIEKKQPVAFWCNPISGHNTLYWYLQNLGQGPELLIRYENEEAVDDSQLPKDRFSAERLKGVDSTLKIQPAELGDSAVYLCASSPPGTYEAFFGQGTRLTVV.

This clone was detected once. The V and J genes are TRBV2 and TRBJ1-1; TRBD1 matches at 11 bases. The germline V gene has CDR1 SNHLY and CDR2 FYNNEI. The ends lost 2 bases at V and 5 bases at J; junction bases unmatched: 13. CDR3 length: 18 residues. Here the CDR3 reads CASSEPRGDRGMRTEAFF. In nucleotides, the CDR3 is TGTGCCAGCAGTGAACCGAGGGGGGACAGGGGGATGCGAACTGAAGCTTTCTTT. The full variable domain, completed using reference TRBV2 and TRBJ1-1, is EPEVTQTPSHQVTQMGQEVILRCVPISNHLYFYWYRQILGQKVEFLVSFYNNEISEKSEIFDDQFSVERPDGSNFTLKIRSTKLEDSAMYFCASSEPRGDRGMRTEAFFGQGTRLTVV.

V and J are TRBV18 and TRBJ2-1, with 10 bases identical to TRBD2. Germline lookup yields CDR1 KGHSH and CDR2 LQKENI. There are 17 residues in the CDR3. Trimming at V came to 4 bases and at J to 1 base, leaving 7 bases not matched to a gene. The CDR3 loop reads CASSLRLAGPSYNEQFF. CDR3 nucleotide sequence: TGTGCCAGCTCACTCCGACTAGCGGGCCCTTCCTACAATGAGCAGTTCTTC.

CDR3 sequence reads: CASSLAGGDLYEQYF. CDR3 coding DNA: TGCGCCAGCAGCCTAGCGGGAGGGGATCTCTACGAGCAGTACTTC. This chain connects TRBV4-1 to TRBJ2-7; 11 nucleotides align to TRBD2. CDR3 size: 15 residues. Germline assignment: CDR1 MGHRA and CDR2 YSYEKL. The ends lost 4 bases at V and 3 bases at J; junction bases unmatched: 5.

V usage is TRBV19 and J usage is TRBJ2-5, with a weak D call TRBD2 (6 bases). The germline gives CDR1 LNHDA, CDR2 SQIVND (reference sequence). The CDR3 consists of 14 residues. V was cut by 3 bases and J by 5 bases, with 13 bases left in between. The CDR3 bases are TGTGCCAGTAGTATTAGGAGGGCGGATGAGACCCAGTACTTC. Amino acids: CASSIRRADETQYF. The entire variable domain, with the rest obtained from reference TRBV19 and TRBJ2-5, is as follows: DGGITQSPKYLFRKEGQNVTLSCEQNLNHDAMYWYRQDPGQGLRLIYYSQIVNDFQKGDIAEGYSVSREKKESFPLTVTSAQKNPTAFYLCASSIRRADETQYFGPGTRLLVL.

The V call is TRBV7-8, the J call TRBJ2-2; 9 bases line up with TRBD2. Per germline, CDR1 SGHVS and CDR2 FQNEAQ. With 4 bases clipped from V and 7 bases from J, the junction kept 10 bases outside the gene matches. The CDR3 sequence is 16 residues long. The CDR3 is CASSSSAGGHIGELFF. In nucleotides, the CDR3 is TGTGCCAGCAGCTCCTCAGCGGGAGGACATATCGGGGAGCTGTTTTTT.

The rearrangement uses TRBV7-8 and TRBJ1-3; 7 nucleotides agree with TRBD1. Germline V gives CDR1 SGHVS, CDR2 FQNEAQ. The CDR3 is 15 residues long. Unmatched junction bases numbered 6, after V lost 5 bases and J lost 2 bases. CDR3 loop: CASSVARGAGNTIYF. The CDR3, as DNA: TGTGCCAGCAGCGTTGCCAGGGGGGCTGGAAACACCATATATTTT.

The chain links TRBV11-2 to TRBJ2-3, with D possibly TRBD2 on 6 matching bases. The CDR3 runs 15 residues. V lost 4 bases and J 4 bases, leaving 15 bases between the germline ends. Looked up from germline, CDR1 is SGHAT and CDR2 is FQNNGV. DNA for the CDR3: TGTGCCAGCAGCTCCATGGGGGGAGTCCCAGATACGCAGTATTTT. Amino acid sequence: CASSSMGGVPDTQYF.

V usage is TRBV6-1 and J usage is TRBJ1-1, with 7 bases fitting TRBD1. The length of the CDR3 is 13 residues. V dropped 8 bases and J dropped 0; count of bases not matched to a gene: 3. Per the germline V gene, CDR1 is MNHNS and CDR2 is SASEGT. The CDR3 spells CASGGQLNTEAFF. In nucleotides, the CDR3 is TGTGCCAGCGGGGGACAGTTGAACACTGAAGCTTTCTTT.

The rearrangement uses TRBV6-6 and TRBJ2-7, with 9 bases that match TRBD1. This CDR3 is 15 amino acids long. V dropped 6 bases and J dropped 3; count of bases not matched to a gene: 9. From germline, CDR1 is MNHNY and CDR2 SVGAGI (reference sequence). Here the CDR3 reads CASSHTGTGSYEQYF. In DNA, the CDR3 is TGTGCCAGCAGCCACACCGGGACAGGGAGCTACGAGCAGTACTTC.

The chain combines TRBV30 with TRBJ2-3; TRBD2 might be the D (6 bases). CDR1 and CDR2 from the germline V gene are GTSNPN and SVGIG (reference sequence). The CDR3 consists of 13 residues. V was shortened by 4 bases and J by 6 bases, with 14 bases between the two germline ends. The CDR3, as DNA: TGTGCCTGGAACGGGGCGGGGTTCGATACGCAGTATTTT. Translated, it gives CAWNGAGFDTQYF.

This clone was detected a few times. The rearrangement links TRBV10-3 to TRBJ2-7, with TRBD2 identical over 8 bases. The trim removed 3 bases at V and 6 bases at J, leaving 13 bases unmatched. The CDR3 contains 16 residues. Germline V gives CDR1 ENHRY, CDR2 SYGVKD. The CDR3 DNA is TGTGCCATCAGTGATGACTCGACTAGCGCAGTAGTCGAGCAGTACTTC. Protein product: CAISDDSTSAVVEQYF.